This T cell receptor (beta chain) derives from a study of blood T cell repertoires in COVID-19. In the study overall: T cells, B-cell-depleted T cells, or PBMCs supplied cDNA or gDNA.

Germline CDR1 and CDR2: MDHEN and SYDVKM. Trimming cost V 6 bases and J 1 base, with 18 bases left between them. The CDR3 extends over 16 amino acids. Sequencing was performed with immunoSEQ multiplex PCR; in TCRdb, only in-frame clones are kept and a portion is missing. This table has some 300,000 clones, about 90% appearing once. This receptor was obtained from a man between 18 and 35 years old with active or convalescent COVID-19. The chain links TRBV28 to TRBJ2-5, with D perhaps matching TRBD2 (6 bases). Sequenced input: peripheral blood. The CDR3 region is CASRNLAEVFQETQYF. CDR3 DNA: TGTGCCAGCAGAAATTTAGCGGAGGTTTTCCAAGAGACCCAGTACTTC.